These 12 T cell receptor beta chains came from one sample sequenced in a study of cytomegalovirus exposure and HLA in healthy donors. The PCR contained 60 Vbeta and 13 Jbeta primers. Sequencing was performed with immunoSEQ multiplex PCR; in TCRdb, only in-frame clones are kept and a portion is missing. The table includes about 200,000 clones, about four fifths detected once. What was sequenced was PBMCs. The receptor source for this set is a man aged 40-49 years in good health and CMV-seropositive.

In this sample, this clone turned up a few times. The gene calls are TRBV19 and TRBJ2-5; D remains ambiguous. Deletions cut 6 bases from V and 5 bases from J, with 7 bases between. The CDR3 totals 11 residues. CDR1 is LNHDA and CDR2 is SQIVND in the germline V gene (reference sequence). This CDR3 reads CASSQAETQYF. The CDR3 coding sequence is TGTGCCAGTAGCCAGGCGGAGACCCAGTACTTC.

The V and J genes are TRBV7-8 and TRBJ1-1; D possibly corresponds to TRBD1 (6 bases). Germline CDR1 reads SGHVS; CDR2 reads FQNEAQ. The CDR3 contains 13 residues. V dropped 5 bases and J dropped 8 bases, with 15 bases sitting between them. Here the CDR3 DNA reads TGTGCCAGCAGCAGCGGACAGCTACTCGAAGCTTTCTTT. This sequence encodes CASSSGQLLEAFF.

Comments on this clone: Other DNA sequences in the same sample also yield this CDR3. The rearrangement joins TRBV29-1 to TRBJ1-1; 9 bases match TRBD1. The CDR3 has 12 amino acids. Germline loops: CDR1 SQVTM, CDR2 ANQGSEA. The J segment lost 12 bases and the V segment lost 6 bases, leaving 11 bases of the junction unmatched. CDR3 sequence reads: CSVLRDRDVSFF. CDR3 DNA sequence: TGCAGCGTCTTAAGGGACAGGGACGTGTCTTTCTTT. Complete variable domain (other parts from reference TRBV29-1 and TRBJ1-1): SAVISQKPSRDICQRGTSLTIQCQVDSQVTMMFWYRQQPGQSLTLIATANQGSEATYESGFVIDKFPISRPNLTFSTLTVSNMSPEDSSIYLCSVLRDRDVSFFGQGTRLTVV.

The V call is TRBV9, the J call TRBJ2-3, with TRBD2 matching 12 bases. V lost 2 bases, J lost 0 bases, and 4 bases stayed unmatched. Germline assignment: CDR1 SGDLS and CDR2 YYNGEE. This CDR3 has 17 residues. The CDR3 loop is CASSVTGTSGSTDTQYF. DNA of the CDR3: TGTGCCAGCAGCGTGACCGGGACTAGCGGGAGCACAGATACGCAGTATTTT.

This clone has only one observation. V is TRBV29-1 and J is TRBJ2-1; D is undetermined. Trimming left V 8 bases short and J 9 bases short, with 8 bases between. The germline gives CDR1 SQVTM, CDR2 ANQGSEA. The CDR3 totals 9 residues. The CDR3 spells CSRPREQFF. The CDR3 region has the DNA TGCAGCCGTCCGCGTGAGCAGTTCTTC.

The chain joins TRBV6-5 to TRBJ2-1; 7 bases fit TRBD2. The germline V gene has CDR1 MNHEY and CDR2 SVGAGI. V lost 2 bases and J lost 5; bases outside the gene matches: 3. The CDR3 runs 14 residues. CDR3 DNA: TGTGCCAGCAGTTACGAGGGAGGGGACAATGAGCAGTTCTTC. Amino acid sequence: CASSYEGGDNEQFF.

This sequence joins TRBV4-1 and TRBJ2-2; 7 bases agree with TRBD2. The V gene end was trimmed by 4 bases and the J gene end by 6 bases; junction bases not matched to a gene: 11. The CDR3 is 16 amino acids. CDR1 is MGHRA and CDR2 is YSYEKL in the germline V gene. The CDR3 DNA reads TGCGCCAGCAGCCCCTTCACCGGCGGGAGTGCCGGGGAGCTGTTTTTT. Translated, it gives CASSPFTGGSAGELFF.

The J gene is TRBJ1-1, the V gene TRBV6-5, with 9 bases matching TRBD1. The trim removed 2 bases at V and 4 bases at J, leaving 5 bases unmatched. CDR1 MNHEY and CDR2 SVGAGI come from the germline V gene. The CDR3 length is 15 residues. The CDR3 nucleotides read TGTGCCAGCAGTTACGCCGAGACAGGGGGCACTGAAGCTTTCTTT. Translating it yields CASSYAETGGTEAFF.

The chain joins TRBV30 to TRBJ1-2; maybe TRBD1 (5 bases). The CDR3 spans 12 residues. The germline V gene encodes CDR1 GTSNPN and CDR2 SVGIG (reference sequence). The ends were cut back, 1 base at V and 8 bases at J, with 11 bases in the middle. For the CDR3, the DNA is TGTGCCTGGAGTGGACAGCCCCAAGGCTACACCTTC. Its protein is CAWSGQPQGYTF.

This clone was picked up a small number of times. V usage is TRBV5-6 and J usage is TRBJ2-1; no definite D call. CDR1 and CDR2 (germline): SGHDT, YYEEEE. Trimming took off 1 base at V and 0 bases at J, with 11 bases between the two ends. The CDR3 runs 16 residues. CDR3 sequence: CASSLRARSSYNEQFF. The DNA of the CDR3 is TGTGCCAGCAGCTTGCGAGCGCGGAGCTCCTACAATGAGCAGTTCTTC. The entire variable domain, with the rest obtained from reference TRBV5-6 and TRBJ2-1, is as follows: DAGVTQSPTHLIKTRGQQVTLRCSPKSGHDTVSWYQQALGQGPQFIFQYYEEEERQRGNFPDRFSGHQFPNYSSELNVNALLLGDSALYLCASSLRARSSYNEQFFGPGTRLTVL.

The CDR3 protein is CASSSPSGGKYEQYV. The DNA of the CDR3 is TGTGCCAGCAGCTCTCCCTCTGGGGGGAAGTACGAGCAGTACGTC. This chain joins TRBV7-9 and TRBJ2-7; D possibly corresponds to TRBD2 (6 bases). The CDR3 covers 15 residues. Germline V lookup: CDR1 SEHNR, CDR2 FQNEAQ (reference sequence). Trimming removed 4 bases from V and 4 bases from J, with 17 bases in between.

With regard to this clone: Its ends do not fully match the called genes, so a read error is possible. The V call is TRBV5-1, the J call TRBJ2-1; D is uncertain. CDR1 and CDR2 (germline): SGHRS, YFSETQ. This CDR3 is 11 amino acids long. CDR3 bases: TGCGCCAGCAGATTGGGCGGTGAGCAGTTCTTC. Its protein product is CASRLGGEQFF.